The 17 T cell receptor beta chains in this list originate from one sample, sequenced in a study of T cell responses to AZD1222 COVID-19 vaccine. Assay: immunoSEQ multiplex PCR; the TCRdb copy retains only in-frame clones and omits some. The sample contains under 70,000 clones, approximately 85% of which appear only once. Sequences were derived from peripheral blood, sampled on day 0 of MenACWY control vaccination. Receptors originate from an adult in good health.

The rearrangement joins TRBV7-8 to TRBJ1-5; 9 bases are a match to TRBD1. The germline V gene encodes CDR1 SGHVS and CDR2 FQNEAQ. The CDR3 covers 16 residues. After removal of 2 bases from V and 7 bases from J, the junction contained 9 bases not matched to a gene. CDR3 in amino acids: CASSLMADRGGQPQHF. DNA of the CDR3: TGTGCCAGCAGCTTAATGGCGGACAGGGGCGGGCAGCCCCAGCATTTT.

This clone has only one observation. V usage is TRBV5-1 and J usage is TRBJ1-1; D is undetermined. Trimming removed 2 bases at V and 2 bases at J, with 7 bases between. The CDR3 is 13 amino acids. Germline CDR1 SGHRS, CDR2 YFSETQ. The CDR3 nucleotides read TGCGCCAGCAGCTTCGGCCTCAACACTGAAGCTTTCTTT. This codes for CASSFGLNTEAFF.

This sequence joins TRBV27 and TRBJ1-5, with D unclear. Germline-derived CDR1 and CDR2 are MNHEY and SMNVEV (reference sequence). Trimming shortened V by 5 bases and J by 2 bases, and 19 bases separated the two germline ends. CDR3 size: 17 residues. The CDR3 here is CASSTSSKGGGNQPQHF. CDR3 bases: TGTGCCAGCAGTACCTCGTCGAAGGGTGGCGGCAATCAGCCCCAGCATTTT.

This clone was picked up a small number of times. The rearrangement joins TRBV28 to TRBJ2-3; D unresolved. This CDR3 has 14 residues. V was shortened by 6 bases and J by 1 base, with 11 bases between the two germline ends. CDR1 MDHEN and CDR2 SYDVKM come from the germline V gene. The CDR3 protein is CASSPALGTDTQYF. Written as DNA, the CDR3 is TGTGCCAGCAGCCCCGCGTTAGGCACAGATACGCAGTATTTT.

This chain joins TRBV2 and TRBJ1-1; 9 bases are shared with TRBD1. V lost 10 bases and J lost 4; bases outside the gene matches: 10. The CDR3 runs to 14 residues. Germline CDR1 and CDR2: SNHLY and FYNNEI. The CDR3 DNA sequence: TGTGCCACTCAACCCCGGGACAGGGTCACTGAAGCTTTCTTT. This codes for CATQPRDRVTEAFF.

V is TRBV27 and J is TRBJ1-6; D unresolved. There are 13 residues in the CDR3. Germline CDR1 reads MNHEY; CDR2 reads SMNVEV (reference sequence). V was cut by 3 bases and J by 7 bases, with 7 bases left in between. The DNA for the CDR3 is TGTGCCAGCAGTTTGCGTCTCAATTCACCCCTCCACTTT. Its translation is CASSLRLNSPLHF.

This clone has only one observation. CDR3 residues: CASSEEFMGNSPLHF. CDR3 in DNA: TGTGCCAGCAGTGAAGAGTTCATGGGCAATTCACCCCTCCACTTT. This chain joins TRBV6-1 and TRBJ1-6; D unclear. Germline CDR1 MNHNS, CDR2 SASEGT. With 1 base removed from V and 7 bases from J, the gap between germline ends came to 11 bases. The CDR3 has 15 amino acids.

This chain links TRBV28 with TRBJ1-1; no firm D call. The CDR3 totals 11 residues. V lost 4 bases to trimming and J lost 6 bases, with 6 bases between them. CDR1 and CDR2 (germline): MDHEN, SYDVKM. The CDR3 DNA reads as TGTGCCAGCAGTTACGGGGCTGAAGCTTTCTTT. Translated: CASSYGAEAFF.

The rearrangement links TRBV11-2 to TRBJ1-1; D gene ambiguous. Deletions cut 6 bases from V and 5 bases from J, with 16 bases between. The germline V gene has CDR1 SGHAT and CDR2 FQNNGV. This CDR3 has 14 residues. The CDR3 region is CASRQISGGTEAFF. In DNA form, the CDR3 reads TGTGCCAGCAGACAAATATCGGGAGGGACTGAAGCTTTCTTT.

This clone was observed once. The CDR3 sequence: CASSYQRAANTGELFF. In DNA, the CDR3 is TGTGCCAGCAGTTATCAGAGGGCCGCAAACACCGGGGAGCTGTTTTTT. This rearrangement joins TRBV6-2 or TRBV6-3 to TRBJ2-2; TRBD2 might be the D (5 bases). Per the germline V gene, CDR1 is MNHEY and CDR2 is SVGEGT. Trimming shortened V by 3 bases and J by 2 bases, and 13 bases separated the two germline ends. The CDR3 sequence is 16 residues long.

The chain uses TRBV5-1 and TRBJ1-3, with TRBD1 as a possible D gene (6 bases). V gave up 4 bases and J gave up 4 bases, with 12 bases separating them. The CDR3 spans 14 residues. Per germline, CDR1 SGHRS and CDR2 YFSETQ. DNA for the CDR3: TGCGCCAGCAGCCCAGACAGGTCCGGAAACACCATATATTTT. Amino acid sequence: CASSPDRSGNTIYF.

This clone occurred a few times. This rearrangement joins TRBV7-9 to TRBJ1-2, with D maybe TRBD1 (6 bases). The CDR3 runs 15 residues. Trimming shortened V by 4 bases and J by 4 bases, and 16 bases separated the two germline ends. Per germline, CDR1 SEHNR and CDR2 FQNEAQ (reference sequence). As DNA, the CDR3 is TGTGCCAGCAGCTCCGTCCCCGACAGGACCTATGGCTACACCTTC. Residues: CASSSVPDRTYGYTF.

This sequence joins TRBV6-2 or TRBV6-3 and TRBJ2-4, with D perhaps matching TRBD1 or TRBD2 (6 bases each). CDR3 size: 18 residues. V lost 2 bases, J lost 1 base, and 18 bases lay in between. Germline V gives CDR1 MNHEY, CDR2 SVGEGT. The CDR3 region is CASSYPRDRGGAKNIQYF. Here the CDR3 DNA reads TGTGCCAGCAGTTACCCGAGGGATAGAGGGGGGGCCAAAAACATTCAGTACTTC.

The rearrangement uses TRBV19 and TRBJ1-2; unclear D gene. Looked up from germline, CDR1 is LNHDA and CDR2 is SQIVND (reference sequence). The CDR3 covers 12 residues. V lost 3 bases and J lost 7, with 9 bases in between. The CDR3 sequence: CASSITPGGYTF. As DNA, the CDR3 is TGTGCCAGTAGTATCACTCCAGGTGGCTACACCTTC.

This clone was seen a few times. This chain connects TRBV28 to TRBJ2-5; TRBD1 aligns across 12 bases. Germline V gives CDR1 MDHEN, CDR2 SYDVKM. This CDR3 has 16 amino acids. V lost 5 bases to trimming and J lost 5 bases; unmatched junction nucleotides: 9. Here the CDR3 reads CASSPPGQGAGETQYF. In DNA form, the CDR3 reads TGTGCCAGCAGTCCGCCGGGACAGGGGGCGGGGGAGACCCAGTACTTC.

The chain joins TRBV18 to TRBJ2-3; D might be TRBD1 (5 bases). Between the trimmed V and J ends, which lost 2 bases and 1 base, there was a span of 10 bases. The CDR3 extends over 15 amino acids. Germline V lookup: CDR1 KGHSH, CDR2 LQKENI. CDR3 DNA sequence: TGTGCCAGCTCACCAGTAGGGGATCGCACAGATACGCAGTATTTT. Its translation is CASSPVGDRTDTQYF.

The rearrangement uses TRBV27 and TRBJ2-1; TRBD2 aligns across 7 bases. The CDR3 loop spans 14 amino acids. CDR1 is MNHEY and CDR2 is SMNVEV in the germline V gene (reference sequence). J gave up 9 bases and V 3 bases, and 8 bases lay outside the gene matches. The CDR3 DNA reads TGTGCCAGCAGTTTTTTGGCGGCGGGAGCTGAGCAGTTCTTC. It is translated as CASSFLAAGAEQFF.